Following are 9 T cell receptor beta chains from one sample sequenced in a study of cytomegalovirus exposure and HLA in healthy donors. Measured with immunoSEQ multiplex PCR; TCRdb has only the in-frame clones, and not every one. The sample holds over 120,000 clones, approximately 86% seen once. Sequences were obtained from PBMCs. These receptors were taken from a man younger than 35 in good health and CMV-seropositive.

This clone has just one count. This sequence joins TRBV27 and TRBJ2-1, with 10 bases aligning to TRBD2. V was clipped by 1 base and J by 10 bases; unmatched bases: 10. There are 16 residues in the CDR3. CDR1 is MNHEY, CDR2 SMNVEV, per germline (reference sequence). The CDR3 DNA follows: TGTGCCAGCAGTTTATTAGTAGCGGGGGGATTTCGAGAGCAGTTCTTC. It encodes CASSLLVAGGFREQFF.

The chain links TRBV18 to TRBJ2-1, with D perhaps TRBD2 (5 bases). CDR1 and CDR2 (germline): KGHSH, LQKENI. Trimming cost V 6 bases and J 13 bases, with 19 bases left between them. This CDR3 spans 13 amino acids. CDR3 bases: TGTGCCAGCTCCCTCAGCCCTAAGGACTCCCAGTTCTTC. It specifies CASSLSPKDSQFF.

To note about this clone: The sample contains more than one DNA sequence encoding this CDR3. CDR3 nucleotide sequence: TGTGCCAGTAGTTTGACTAGCGGATCCTACGAGCAGTACTTC. Its translation: CASSLTSGSYEQYF. The rearrangement links TRBV19 to TRBJ2-7, with TRBD2 matching over 9 bases. Trimming at V came to 5 bases and at J to 1 base, leaving 3 bases not matched to a gene. This CDR3 has 14 residues. The germline gives CDR1 LNHDA, CDR2 SQIVND (reference sequence).

The J gene is TRBJ2-2, the V gene TRBV7-6, with a weak D call TRBD1 (6 bases). Germline CDR1 SGHVS, CDR2 FNYEAQ. Trimming removed 5 bases from V and 2 bases from J, with 15 bases in between. This CDR3 is 16 amino acids long. CDR3 amino acids: CASSPLRGDNTGELFF. In DNA, the CDR3 is TGTGCCAGCAGCCCCCTCAGGGGAGATAACACCGGGGAGCTGTTTTTT.

The rearrangement uses TRBV9 and TRBJ2-3, with D possibly matching TRBD2 (5 bases). This CDR3 spans 14 amino acids. V lost 3 bases to trimming and J lost 6 bases, with 14 bases between them. Germline V gene sequence: CDR1 SGDLS, CDR2 YYNGEE. DNA of the CDR3: TGTGCCAGCAGCGCAACTAGAGTTCGGGATACGCAGTATTTT. This gives the protein CASSATRVRDTQYF.

The chain recombines TRBV2 with TRBJ1-1; 10 nucleotides align to TRBD1. Germline CDR1 and CDR2: SNHLY and FYNNEI. V was clipped by 6 bases and J by 5 bases; unmatched bases: 9. The CDR3 totals 15 residues. Here the CDR3 reads CASRYTGTGATEAFF. CDR3 bases: TGTGCCAGCAGGTACACTGGGACAGGGGCGACTGAAGCTTTCTTT.

In its sample, this clone was seen once. The V and J genes are TRBV6-6 and TRBJ2-1; TRBD2 aligns across 10 bases. This CDR3 spans 15 amino acids. The V gene end was trimmed by 5 bases and the J gene end by 2 bases; junction bases not matched to a gene: 3. Germline V gene sequence: CDR1 MNHNY, CDR2 SVGAGI (reference sequence). CDR3 DNA sequence: TGTGCCAGCAGTCCTACTAGCGGGACCTACAATGAGCAGTTCTTC. It translates to CASSPTSGTYNEQFF.

This rearrangement joins TRBV6-5 to TRBJ1-5; no clear D. CDR1 and CDR2 (germline): MNHEY, SVGAGI. CDR3 size: 15 residues. Trimming removed 6 bases at V and 3 bases at J, with 15 bases between. The CDR3 DNA reads TGTGCCAGCAGAGCAGGCGGGTCCCCCAATCAGCCCCAGCATTTT. It specifies CASRAGGSPNQPQHF.

In nucleotides, the CDR3 is TGTGCCAGCAGCCCGACTAGCGGGGGTACTCACAATGAGCAGTTCTTC. It is translated as CASSPTSGGTHNEQFF. This sequence joins TRBV5-6 and TRBJ2-1, with TRBD2 matching 12 bases. J lost 5 bases, V lost 4 bases, and 7 bases had no gene match. The CDR3 has 16 residues. Germline V CDR1 and CDR2: SGHDT, YYEEEE. The variable domain in full, completed from reference TRBV5-6 and TRBJ2-1, reads DAGVTQSPTHLIKTRGQQVTLRCSPKSGHDTVSWYQQALGQGPQFIFQYYEEEERQRGNFPDRFSGHQFPNYSSELNVNALLLGDSALYLCASSPTSGGTHNEQFFGPGTRLTVL.